The 8 T cell receptor beta chains listed next were all sequenced from one sample in a study of cytomegalovirus exposure and HLA in healthy donors. 60 Vbeta and 13 Jbeta primers were used in PCR. Libraries were prepared by immunoSEQ multiplex PCR; TCRdb keeps only in-frame clonotypes and omits some of them. The table lists 150,000 to 200,000 clones, 70% to 85% of them singletons, with approximately 1.6% in the top ten. The sample comprised PBMCs. These receptors came from a woman aged 25 to 39 in good health and CMV-seronegative.

This clone appeared a few times. The V call is TRBV6-1, the J call TRBJ1-3; TRBD1 aligns across 9 bases. Germline V gene sequence: CDR1 MNHNS, CDR2 SASEGT. J lost 4 bases, V lost 2 bases, and 3 bases had no gene match. The CDR3 is 15 residues long. In DNA, the CDR3 is TGTGCCAGCAGTGAACCCGGGACAGGGGGAAACACCATATATTTT. Translation gives CASSEPGTGGNTIYF.

V is TRBV19 and J is TRBJ1-5; possible D gene TRBD1, 5 bases. This CDR3 region has 8 residues. Germline V gene sequence: CDR1 LNHDA, CDR2 SQIVND (reference sequence). CDR3 nucleotide sequence: TGTGGGGGCCAGCCCCAGCATTTT. It translates to CGGQPQHF.

Worth noting for this clone: The junction differs from germline at one of its ends, possibly a read error. V usage is TRBV2 and J usage is TRBJ1-2, with 8 bases lining up with TRBD1. Germline assignment: CDR1 SNHLY and CDR2 FYNNEI. The CDR3 spans 12 residues. The CDR3 DNA reads TGTGCCAGCAGTTTAGACAGGGGCGGCTACCCCTTC. It yields the protein CASSLDRGGYPF.

The chain couples TRBV4-3 to TRBJ1-1, with 7 bases identical to TRBD1. The CDR3 has 13 amino acids. Germline V lookup: CDR1 LGHNA, CDR2 YSLEER. With 1 base clipped from V and 8 bases from J, the junction kept 4 bases outside the gene matches. DNA for the CDR3: TGCGCCAGCAGCCAAGGACAGGGTCTCGAAGCTTTCTTT. It translates to CASSQGQGLEAFF.

The chain combines TRBV6-1 with TRBJ2-5; 9 nucleotides agree with TRBD1. This CDR3 comprises 13 residues. With 0 bases clipped from V and 13 bases from J, the junction kept 6 bases outside the gene matches. CDR1 is MNHNS, CDR2 SASEGT, per germline. The DNA of the CDR3 is TGTGCCAGCAGTGAAGCCCCCGGGACAGGGTTGTACTTC. This encodes CASSEAPGTGLYF.

The chain has TRBV2 and TRBJ1-5; 7 nucleotides align to TRBD1. V shed 7 bases and J 2 bases; nucleotides not matched to a gene: 5. There are 14 residues in the CDR3. Germline V gene lookup returns CDR1 SNHLY and CDR2 FYNNEI. CDR3 DNA: TGTGCCAGCAATGCACAGGGGCGCAATCAGCCCCAGCATTTT. It encodes CASNAQGRNQPQHF.

V is TRBV28 and J is TRBJ2-3; D may be TRBD2 (5 bases). Germline CDR1 and CDR2: MDHEN and SYDVKM. The CDR3 sequence is 16 residues long. Trimming pared 6 bases from V and 0 bases from J, leaving 16 bases between. CDR3 bases: TGTGCCAGCAGGCCCAGACTACCTTCTAGCACAGATACGCAGTATTTT. As protein: CASRPRLPSSTDTQYF.

This chain joins TRBV6-7 and TRBJ2-7, with 11 bases that match TRBD2. TRBV6-7 is designated an ORF whose function remains uncertain. Trimming at V came to 5 bases and at J to 1 base, leaving 7 bases not matched to a gene. The CDR3 extends over 16 amino acids. CDR3 bases: TGTGCCAGCAGTACACGTAGCGGGGGGGGATCCTACGAGCAGTACTTC. Protein product: CASSTRSGGGSYEQYF.